This T cell receptor beta chain was profiled in a study of CD8 T cells in Susac syndrome. Trimming stripped 10 bases from V and 1 base from J, with 16 bases between. This CDR3 spans 14 amino acids. Germline CDR1 MNHEY, CDR2 SVGAGI. Random hexamers served to reverse transcribe about 0.5 to 1 ug RNA. TCRdb independently ran MiXCR on the immunoSEQ multiplex PCR reads; one entry per CDR3 protein. The sample has about 90,000 distinct CDR3 sequences; roughly 96% are singletons. This clonotype originated in a human donor with Susac syndrome. This sequence joins TRBV6-5 and TRBJ1-1; no reliable D call. Material: CD8+ T cells from PBMCs. CDR3 loop: CATCSPRGNTEAFF. The CDR3 DNA follows: TGTGCCACCTGCTCCCCCCGGGGGAACACTGAAGCTTTCTTT.